This T cell receptor (beta chain) was profiled in a study of shared clonotypes between healthy human individuals. The germline CDR1 and CDR2 sequences are SGDLS and YYNGEE. V was cut by 3 bases and J by 5 bases, with 17 bases left in between. The CDR3 spans 16 residues. Assay: immunoSEQ multiplex PCR; the TCRdb copy retains only in-frame clones and omits some. The repertoire has roughly 1 million clones, around 76% of them found once; the top ten carry 1.4%. The sample consisted of memory CD4+ T cells sorted from blood. Subset meaning: CD45RA-negative fraction. This chain connects TRBV9 to TRBJ2-2; possible D gene TRBD2, 6 bases. The receptor's source is a young man in good health. The CDR3 region is CASSAQALGGTGELFF. Here the CDR3 DNA reads TGTGCCAGCAGCGCCCAGGCCCTGGGGGGAACCGGGGAGCTGTTTTTT.